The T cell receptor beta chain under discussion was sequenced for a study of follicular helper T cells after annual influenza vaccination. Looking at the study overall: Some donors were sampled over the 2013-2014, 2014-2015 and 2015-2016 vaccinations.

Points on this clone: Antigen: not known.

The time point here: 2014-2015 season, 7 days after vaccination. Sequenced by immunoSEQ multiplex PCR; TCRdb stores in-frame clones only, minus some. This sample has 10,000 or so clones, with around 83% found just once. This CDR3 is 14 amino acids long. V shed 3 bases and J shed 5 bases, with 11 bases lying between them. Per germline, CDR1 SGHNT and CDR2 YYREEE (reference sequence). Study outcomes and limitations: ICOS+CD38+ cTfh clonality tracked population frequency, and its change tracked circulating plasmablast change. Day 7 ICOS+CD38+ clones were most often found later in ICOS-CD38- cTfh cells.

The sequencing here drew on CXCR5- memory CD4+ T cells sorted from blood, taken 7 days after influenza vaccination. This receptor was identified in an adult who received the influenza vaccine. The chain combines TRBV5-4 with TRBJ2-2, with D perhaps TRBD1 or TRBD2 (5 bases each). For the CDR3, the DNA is TGTGCCAGCAGCTGGGGGTTGGGGACCGGGGAGCTGTTTTTT. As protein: CASSWGLGTGELFF.